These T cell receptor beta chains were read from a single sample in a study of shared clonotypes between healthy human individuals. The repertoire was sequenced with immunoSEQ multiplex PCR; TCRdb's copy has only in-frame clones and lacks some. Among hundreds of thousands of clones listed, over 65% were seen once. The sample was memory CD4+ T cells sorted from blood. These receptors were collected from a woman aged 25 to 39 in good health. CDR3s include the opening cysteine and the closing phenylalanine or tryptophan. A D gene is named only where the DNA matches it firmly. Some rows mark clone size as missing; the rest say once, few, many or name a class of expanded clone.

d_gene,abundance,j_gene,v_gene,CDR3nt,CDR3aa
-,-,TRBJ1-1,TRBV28,TGTGCCAGCAGTTCCACCCCGGACAGAGTTCGGGCTTTCTTT,CASSSTPDRVRAFF
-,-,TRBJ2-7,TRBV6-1,TGTGCCAGCAGTGAAGCGGGCGGACAATACGAGCAGTACTTC,CASSEAGGQYEQYF
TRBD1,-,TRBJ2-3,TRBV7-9,TGTGCCAGCAGCTGGACCGGGACAGACTTGTCAGATACGCAGTATTTT,CASSWTGTDLSDTQYF
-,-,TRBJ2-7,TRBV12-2,TGTGCAAGTCGCTTAGTAACCTACGAGCAGTACTTC,CASRLVTYEQYF
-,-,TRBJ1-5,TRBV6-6,TGTGCCAGCAGTGATTTGGCATTCAATCAGCCCCAGCATTTT,CASSDLAFNQPQHF
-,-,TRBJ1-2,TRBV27,TGTCCCCATCATGGCTACACCTTC,CPHHGYTF
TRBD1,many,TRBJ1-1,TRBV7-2,TGTGCCAGCAGCTTTGGCCAGGGGGGTTACACTGAAGCTTTCTTT,CASSFGQGGYTEAFF
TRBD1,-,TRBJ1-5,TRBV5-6,TGTGCCAGCAGCCGGGGACAGGGGGTAACTCAGCCCCAGCATTTT,CASSRGQGVTQPQHF
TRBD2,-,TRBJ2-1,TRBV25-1,TGTGCCAGCAGTGGGAGCCTCGCGGGACTAGCGGCCTACAATGAGCAGTTCTTC,CASSGSLAGLAAYNEQFF
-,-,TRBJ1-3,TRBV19,TGTGCCAGTAGTTCTCACGGGGGCTCTGGAAACACCATATATTTT,CASSSHGGSGNTIYF
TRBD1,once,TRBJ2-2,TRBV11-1,TGTGCCAGCAGCATAGGACAGGGGGCGCTCACCGGGGAGCTGTTTTTT,CASSIGQGALTGELFF
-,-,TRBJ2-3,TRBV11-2,TGTGCCAGCAGCTTAGTTCCGGGCTTCACAGATACGCAGTATTTT,CASSLVPGFTDTQYF
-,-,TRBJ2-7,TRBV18,TGTGCCAGCTCATCATCCCCACTAGAGCAGTACTTC,CASSSSPLEQYF
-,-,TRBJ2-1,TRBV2,TGTGCCAGCAAGGTACAGGGTTCCTACAATGAGCAGTTCTTC,CASKVQGSYNEQFF
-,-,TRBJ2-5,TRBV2,TGTGCCAGCAGTGACGGGCAGCCGTCCCAAGAGACCCAGTACTTC,CASSDGQPSQETQYF
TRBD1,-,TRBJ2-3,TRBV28,TGTGCCAGCGCCGAAAGGACAGGGGGTACGCAGTATTTT,CASAERTGGTQYF
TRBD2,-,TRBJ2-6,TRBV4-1,TGCGCCAGCAGTGGCGGGAGGGCCCGTAACTCTGGGGCCAACGTCCTGACTTTC,CASSGGRARNSGANVLTF
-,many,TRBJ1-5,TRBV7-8,TGTGCCAGCAGCTTGACAGACAATCAGCCCCAGCATTTT,CASSLTDNQPQHF
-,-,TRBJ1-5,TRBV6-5,TGTGCCAGCAGTAGCGGAGGGGGCAATCAGCCCCAGCATTTT,CASSSGGGNQPQHF
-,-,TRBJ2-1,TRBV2,TGTGCCAGCAGGATCGTGAATGAGCAGTTCTTC,CASRIVNEQFF
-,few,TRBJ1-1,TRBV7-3,TGTGCCAGCAGCCCGCAAAGGGACACTGAAGCTTTCTTT,CASSPQRDTEAFF
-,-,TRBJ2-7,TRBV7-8,TGTGCCAGCAGCCCCCGGCACCGAGGCCGGGGGGAGCAGTACTTC,CASSPRHRGRGEQYF
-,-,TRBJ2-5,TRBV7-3,TGTGCCAGCAGCTTAACTACCCAGGGGGGAGAGACCCAGTACTTC,CASSLTTQGGETQYF
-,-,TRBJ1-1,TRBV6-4,TGTGCCAGCAGTGACTCGAGTCTGAACACTGAAGCTTTCTTT,CASSDSSLNTEAFF
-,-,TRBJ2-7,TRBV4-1,TGCGCCAGCAGCCCGAGTACCGGGGACGGGTACGAGCAGTACTTC,CASSPSTGDGYEQYF
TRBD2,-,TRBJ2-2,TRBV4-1,TGCGCCAGCAGCCAATATGCGGGAGGGCCCGGGGAGCTGTTTTTT,CASSQYAGGPGELFF
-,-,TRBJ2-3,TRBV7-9,TGTGCCAGCAGCTTGGGTACTCGACAGAATAGAGATACGCAGTATTTT,CASSLGTRQNRDTQYF
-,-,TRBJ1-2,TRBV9,TGTGCCAGCAGCGGTGTCGGGGGCGACTATGGCTACACCTTC,CASSGVGGDYGYTF
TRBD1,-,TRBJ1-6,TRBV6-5,TGTGCCAGCAGTTACCGGGGACAGGGCGGTTCACCCCTCCACTTT,CASSYRGQGGSPLHF
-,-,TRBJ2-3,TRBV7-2,TGTGCCAGCAGCTTAGCTACAACAAGCCCAGATACGCAGTATTTT,CASSLATTSPDTQYF